This T cell receptor beta chain stems from a study of cytomegalovirus exposure and HLA in healthy donors (dated by TCRdb to 2017 to 2019). In the study overall: According to an earlier analysis of 450 to 650 of the donors, about 179 million T cells yielded 95 million to 140 million unique TCR beta sequences and 276 Gb of sequence data. The study combined high-throughput TCR immunosequencing, statistical association of individual TCRs with disease status, and machine learning to predict cytomegalovirus infection status. A separate validation cohort of 100 to 150 different subjects was used in addition to the 666-subject first cohort. To study patterns of TCR occurrence, a later analysis re-analyzed previously published TCR beta repertoires from 600 to 750 donors and added high-resolution HLA genotyping. A handful of DR-DQ haplotypes were handled as single units for association and clustering because linkage in the cohort was strong. Donor age, sex, ethnicity and CMV serostatus were compiled together with the repertoire data. An earlier analysis of 587 of the donors applied high-throughput TCR beta sequencing to assess whether each TCR beta V gene segment acted as functional or pseudogenic. Every repertoire in the discovery cohort had been generated on one and the same sequencing platform. The aim of the study was to test whether cataloging public T cell receptors could identify signatures of past pathogen exposure. Of the 398 genotyped donors, 81% fell in the genetic ancestry cluster associated with self-reported Caucasian donors. In the later analysis, no new phenotypic data were used to find candidate immune exposures; instead, reliance was placed on TCR beta sequences and their occurrence across donors. Using immunosequencing, the study profiled T cell repertoires from about 650 subjects and related those repertoires to cytomegalovirus serostatus. Among some 400 genotyped donors of the cohort, an average of approximately 220,000 unique TCR beta nucleotide sequences was sequenced per donor, of which 15% to 20% were non-productive. HLA typing covered class I and class II loci at four-digit resolution. About 280 gigabases of sequencing data and tens of millions of unique TCR sequences were included in an early release covering several hundred HLA-typed donors. Genome-wide SNP genotypes for about three fifths of the roughly 670 donors were used in a later genetic analysis, which treated that subset as a discovery cohort. The number of typed donors differed by locus: roughly 620-640 for A, B, C, DRB1 and DQB1; approximately 540 for DQA1; approximately 600 for DPA1; and some 470 for DPB1. Broader findings and caveats from the paper: In a later genetic analysis, fewer N-insertions in productive TCRs were reported among donors in an Asian-associated ancestry cluster than the 666-donor mean. The earlier analysis of almost 600 of the donors excluded about 16 rarely observed V segments, including chromosome 9 orphons, because counts were too low. The authors suggested that the approach could potentially be extended to other disease states and immunological phenotypes. The presence/absence analyses assumed that sequencing depth was roughly uniform across donors, and that assumption may not be true. Broadly in line with IMGT annotations, most TCR beta V segments showed up in productive rearrangements about 87% or about 30% of the time in an earlier analysis of around 600 of the donors. In the study, around 160 TCR beta chains were listed as associated with cytomegalovirus. The only immune exposure information available for the cohort was CMV serostatus. In vitro tests confirmed that a few of the cytomegalovirus-associated TCR beta chains recognize cytomegalovirus antigens. In a later analysis, HLA-associated TCR beta chains showed more clonal expansion and lower generation probabilities than non-associated chains that were equally common. In a later analysis, the rate of TCR association differed among HLA loci, with DRB1 alleles having the most associated TCRs and HLA-C alleles having the fewest. Specific HLA alleles were associated with more than 15,000 TCR beta sequences at a false discovery rate of 0.05 in a later analysis. Most TCR sequences were seen in very few donors, while some public TCRs were found in many individuals. Because HLA typing was unavailable for some donors at each locus, only the typed subset was used in association tests. The 87-base-pair reads could not distinguish some IMGT-functional V segments, including TRBV6-2 and TRBV6-3, so those segments were excluded. According to a later analysis, most CMV-associated TCR beta chains appeared to be HLA-restricted, and the HLA associations seemed to be driven largely by CMV exposure. In a later analysis, several top co-occurrence clusters were reported to appear linked to parvovirus B19, influenza, CMV and Epstein-Barr virus. A further reported finding was that TCR beta sequences accurately predicted the HLA-A and HLA-B alleles for most subjects in the first cohort. A cluster of highly shared sequence variants was judged likely to be a technical artifact of the sequencing pipeline. In both the original and validation cohorts, the classifier was reported to diagnose cytomegalovirus status with high specificity and sensitivity. Strong co-occurrence of HLA alleles, especially DR and DQ, made assigning TCR associations to individual alleles difficult. Linkage disequilibrium might explain the correlated functional status among segregating V segments, but an unknown experimental factor could not be excluded. Only TCR beta chains were sequenced in this cohort, and the absence of alpha or paired-chain data limited detectable features. A later genetic analysis associated a missense DCLRE1C variant with V-gene and J-gene trimming of TCR beta chains, and an independent cohort replicated the association.

Libraries were built with the immunoSEQ multiplex PCR assay. The multiplex PCR relied on a mix of 60 forward primers for TCR Vbeta segments and 13 reverse primers for TCR Jbeta segments. Amplification of the CDR3 region of rearranged TCR beta genes was performed with a multiplex PCR assay on genomic DNA. The Illumina HiSeq System was used to sequence the amplified TCR beta libraries as 87-base-pair reads. In the source study's methods: In a later analysis, about 80 million unique TCR beta chains were counted across the approximately 640 repertoires, and around 11 million of these chains were shared by at least two donors. To remove PCR and sequencing errors, raw reads were error-corrected and collapsed into unique sequences using a nearest-neighbor algorithm that merged closely related sequences. CDR3 sequences were aligned to IMGT reference sequences to assign V, D and J gene segments. For a sequence to be retained, at least a six-nucleotide match to both a V gene segment and a J gene segment was required. A rearrangement counted as productive if the CDR3 had no stop codons and remained in frame with V and J, and every other rearrangement counted as non-productive. Following IMGT convention, CDR3 was defined as the stretch from the second conserved V-encoded cysteine up to the conserved J-encoded phenylalanine. The earlier analysis of about 590 of the donors excluded sequences that lacked an unambiguous match to a single V gene segment. In an earlier analysis of 450 to 700 of the donors, V segments were called functional above 56.7% productive rearrangements and were called segregating when the between-donor standard deviation exceeded 5%. To diagnose cytomegalovirus status from the catalog of TCR beta chain sequences, a statistical classification framework was built. In a later analysis, V and J genes were assigned by comparing TCR nucleotide sequences against IMGT/GENE-DB human TR gene sequences. In a later analysis, CDR3 sequences and most-parsimonious VDJ recombination scenarios were assigned using the TCRdist pipeline. In a later analysis, each TCR beta chain was defined by its CDR3 amino acid sequence together with its V-gene family, and reads without a unique V-gene family were excluded. A later analysis removed over 500 highly shared, low-generation-probability nucleotide sequences to deal with suspected cross-contamination and a sequencing artifact. For each public chain, a later analysis derived a clonal expansion index from normalized ranks of inferred template counts within each repertoire. In a later analysis, generation probabilities were computed using a VDJ recombination model fitted to out-of-frame rearrangements, and the results were checked against IGoR. Hypergeometric tests were used in a later analysis to score TCR-TCR, TCR-HLA and TCR-CMV co-occurrence, with a repertoire-size bias correction applied to the TCR pairs. In a later analysis, false discovery rates were estimated by permuting HLA or CMV assignments 20 times. A later analysis grouped co-occurring TCRs with DBSCAN, adding TCRdist sequence similarity when clustering within HLA-allele-positive subsets. Repertoires with fewer than 30,000 or more than 120,000 public chains were left out of co-occurrence clustering, as were four to six repertoires with anomalous nucleotide sharing. TCRdb re-hosts the immuneACCESS table, in-frame sequences only. Its copies lack some clones; in the studies checked, an unresolved V gene accounts for under half of them, and the cause for the rest is not known. V and J calls and clone size are given by that table; D and trimming were obtained from the DNA. Across this sample there are fewer than 200,000 clones, with approximately 71% seen only once. About 1.6% of the sample rests with the top ten.

In total, around 600 healthy bone marrow donors made up the cohort. All cohort members were sampled while nominally healthy, although unrecorded immune exposures were likely present. The donor was CMV seronegative and belonged to the group of over 300 seronegative cohort members. Each donor provided a peripheral blood sample, and peripheral blood mononuclear cells were used for TCR beta sequencing. Genomic DNA extraction from the blood cell samples was performed with the Qiagen DNeasy Blood Extraction Kit. The CDR1 and CDR2 encoded by the germline V gene (reference sequence) are LNHDA and SQIVND. CDR3 length: 15 amino acids, cysteine to phenylalanine. Only the CDR3 region is kept as DNA, spanning 45 bases read in frame from base 1. V is pruned by 5 bases and J by 0 bases, leaving 5 bases of the junction without a gene match. As to this clone: No cognate antigen has been identified for it. No base-level quality is on record; no much larger clone is a single base apart.

The sequence came from a girl aged 5 to 17 in good health and CMV-seronegative. The sequence is built from TRBV19 and TRBJ1-1, with TRBD1 matching 8 junction bases. Sequenced material: PBMCs. At the DNA level, the sequence is TGTGCCAGTAGTCACTCACAGGGGGTGAACACTGAAGCTTTCTTT. Translated, it reads CASSHSQGVNTEAFF.